This T cell receptor beta chain came from a study of CXCR3-negative and CXCR3-positive naive CD8 T cells. Study-wide findings and caveats: CD5 surface expression was similar among naive subsets, and TCR strength was estimated by inference from TRB CDR3 properties. More hydrophobic TRB CDR3s were found in CXCR3-positive naive cells than in CXCR3-negative naive cells. Memory CD8+ cells showed much lower diversity, while both naive subsets displayed comparably high diversity.

A CD45RO-CCR7+CD27+CD95- phenotype identified naive CD8+ T cells. Germline values: CDR1 LNHDA, CDR2 SQIVND (reference sequence). The CDR3 runs 12 residues. 5' RACE with UMI labels generated the TRB cDNA libraries. With the 5' RACE reads reprocessed, TCRdb shows one record per CDR3 protein and no DNA. Its table lists 55,000 to 70,000 distinct CDR3 sequences. Of note for this clonotype: As yet, its antigen is unknown.

This receptor was identified in a human donor in good health. Some clones in this sample may be carry-over from other donors' samples. This chain connects TRBV19 to TRBJ2-1; TCRdb indicates TRBD2, and absent DNA this call remains unverified. Sequencing was done on a sample of naive CXCR3+ CD8+ T cells from blood. Described subset: CD45RO-CCR7+CD27+CD95- naive CD8+ T cells expressing CXCR3 (TNR3+). The CDR3 sequence: CASTNGPNEQFF.